This T cell receptor beta chain was sequenced for a study of a mutant IDH1 vaccine in newly diagnosed glioma. Method: immunoSEQ multiplex PCR; TCRdb's copy keeps in-frame clones and lacks some. The profile shows tens of thousands of clones, 60% to 75% of them singletons. The CDR3 runs to 14 residues. V gave up 0 bases and J gave up 2 bases, with 8 bases separating them. Germline loops: CDR1 SGHRS, CDR2 YFSETQ. The sample's time point: week 11, during vaccination. Doses comprised 300 ug of mutant IDH1 20-mer peptide each, plus topical imiquimod. A note on this clone: Antigen: not known.

This clonotype was obtained from a man aged 18 to 30 with glioma. Some clones in this sample may be carry-over from other donors' samples. The sequences come from peripheral blood mononuclear cells (PBMCs), collected from a glioma patient whose treatment included an IDH1 peptide vaccine. V and J are TRBV5-1 and TRBJ1-2; D unresolved. The CDR3 is CASSLVAGNYGYTF. For the CDR3, the DNA is TGCGCCAGCAGCTTGGTTGCGGGAAACTATGGCTACACCTTC.